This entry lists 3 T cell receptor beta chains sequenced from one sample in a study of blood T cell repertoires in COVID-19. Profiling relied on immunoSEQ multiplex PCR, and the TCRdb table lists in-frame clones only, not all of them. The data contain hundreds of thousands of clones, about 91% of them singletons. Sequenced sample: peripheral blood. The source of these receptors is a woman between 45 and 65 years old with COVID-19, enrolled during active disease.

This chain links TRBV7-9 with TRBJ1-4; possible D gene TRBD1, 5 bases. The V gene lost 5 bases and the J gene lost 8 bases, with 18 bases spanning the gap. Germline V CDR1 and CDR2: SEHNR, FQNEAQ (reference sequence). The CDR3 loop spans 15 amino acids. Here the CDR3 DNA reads TGTGCCAGCAGCCGGTCAGGGTTAGGAAACGAAAAACTGTTTTTT. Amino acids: CASSRSGLGNEKLFF.

The CDR3 nucleotides read TGTGCCAGCAGCTCCCGGACTAGCGGGGAAGGAGATACGCAGTATTTT. Amino acids: CASSSRTSGEGDTQYF. The chain carries TRBV9 and TRBJ2-3; 12 nucleotides match TRBD2. Germline trimming cut 4 bases from V and 5 bases from J; bases unmatched to any gene: 8. CDR1 is SGDLS, CDR2 YYNGEE, per germline. The CDR3 covers 16 residues.

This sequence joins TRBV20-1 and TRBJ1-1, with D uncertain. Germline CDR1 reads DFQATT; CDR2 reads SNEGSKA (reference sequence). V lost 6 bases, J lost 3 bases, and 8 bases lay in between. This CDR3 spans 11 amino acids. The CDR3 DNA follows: TGCAGTGCGACATTCGACACTGAAGCTTTCTTT. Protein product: CSATFDTEAFF.